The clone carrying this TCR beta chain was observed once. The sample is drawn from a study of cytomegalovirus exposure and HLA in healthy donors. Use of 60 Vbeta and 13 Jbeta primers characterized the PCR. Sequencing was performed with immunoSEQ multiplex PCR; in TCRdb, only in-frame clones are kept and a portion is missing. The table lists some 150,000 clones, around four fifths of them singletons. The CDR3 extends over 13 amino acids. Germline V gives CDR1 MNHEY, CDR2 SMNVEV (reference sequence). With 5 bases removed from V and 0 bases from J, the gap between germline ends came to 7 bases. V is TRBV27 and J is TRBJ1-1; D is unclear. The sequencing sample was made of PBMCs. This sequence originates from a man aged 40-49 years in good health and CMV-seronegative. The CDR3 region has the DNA TGTGCCAGCAGTGGAGGAATGAACACTGAAGCTTTCTTT. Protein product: CASSGGMNTEAFF.